Sequencing of this T cell receptor beta chain was carried out in a study of blood T cell repertoires in COVID-19. After removal of 7 bases from V and 0 bases from J, the junction contained 12 bases not matched to a gene. The germline V gene has CDR1 SNHLY and CDR2 FYNNEI. The CDR3 runs to 17 residues. The protocol was immunoSEQ multiplex PCR, while the TCRdb copy is restricted to in-frame clones and leaves out a portion. This sample has 350,000 or so clones, with roughly nine tenths found just once. The J gene is TRBJ1-5, the V gene TRBV2; 7 bases fit TRBD1. This sequence was found in a woman aged 55-75 years with COVID-19, enrolled during active disease. What was sequenced was peripheral blood. This CDR3 reads CASIPDRTVYSNQPQHF. CDR3 bases: TGTGCCAGCATCCCGGACAGGACCGTCTATAGCAATCAGCCCCAGCATTTT.